This T cell receptor (beta chain) was identified in a study of shared clonotypes between healthy human individuals. Study-level information: Per donor, three plates held CD4 naive cells, three held CD4 memory, two held CD8 naive and one held CD8 memory. Study results and caveats: Of the naive CD4 clonotypes, roughly 5% were shared across several donors.

Evenly divided among several immunoSEQ plates was the genomic DNA of each subset. The table came from immunoSEQ multiplex PCR; TCRdb's copy has only in-frame clones and leaves some out. The table has about 2.3 million clones, just under 95% seen once; the top ten hold 0.37%. As for this clone: Its antigen remains unknown.

Germline CDR1 reads MDHEN; CDR2 reads SYDVKM. The CDR3 runs to 18 residues. The ends were cut back, 6 bases at V and 2 bases at J, with 23 bases in the middle. The investigators split CD4+ cells into a CD45RA+ naive subset and a CD45RA-negative memory subset. The source material was naive CD4+ T cells from PBMCs. Subset noted: CD45RA+ positively selected. This clonotype originated in a man between 18 and 29 years old in good health. Some clones in this sample may be carry-over from other donors' samples. V is TRBV28 and J is TRBJ2-1; D not certain. The CDR3 bases are TGTGCCAGCAGAACTTACCTATCCGTGGGGTACGCCTACAATGAGCAGTTCTTC. It yields the protein CASRTYLSVGYAYNEQFF.